The next 18 T cell receptor beta chains were all read from a single sample in a study of cytomegalovirus exposure and HLA in healthy donors. The PCR ran on 60 Vbeta and 13 Jbeta primers. Libraries were prepared by immunoSEQ multiplex PCR; TCRdb keeps only in-frame clonotypes and omits some of them. The sample yields some 190,000 clones, 79% seen once. The sequencing sample was made of PBMCs. The receptor set was obtained from a woman younger than 30 in good health and CMV-seronegative.

The chain couples TRBV4-3 to TRBJ2-1, with D perhaps matching TRBD2 (5 bases). Germline CDR1 reads LGHNA; CDR2 reads YSLEER. Between the trimmed V and J ends, which lost 1 base and 0 bases, there was a span of 13 bases. The CDR3 has 17 amino acids. CDR3 coding DNA: TGCGCCAGCAGCCAAGGAAGCGGTACCAGCTCCTACAATGAGCAGTTCTTC. It is translated as CASSQGSGTSSYNEQFF.

The rearrangement links TRBV28 to TRBJ1-2, with D perhaps TRBD1 (5 bases). CDR1 and CDR2 (germline): MDHEN, SYDVKM. This CDR3 has 10 residues. The V end was cut by 7 bases, the J end by 6 bases, with 6 bases between. CDR3 region: CASTGDGYTF. The CDR3 DNA reads TGTGCCAGCACGGGGGATGGCTACACCTTC.

The chain joins TRBV7-8 to TRBJ1-6; possible D gene TRBD1, 5 bases. Trimming left V 1 base short and J 6 bases short, with 19 bases between. CDR1 SGHVS and CDR2 FQNEAQ come from the germline V gene. The CDR3 loop spans 18 amino acids. CDR3 nucleotide sequence: TGTGCCAGCAGCTTAGATTGGGTGGGGGGGATGGGTAATTCACCCCTCCACTTT. Its translation is CASSLDWVGGMGNSPLHF.

This chain joins TRBV11-2 and TRBJ1-4; unclear D gene. CDR1 and CDR2 (germline): SGHAT, FQNNGV. Trimming removed 5 bases at V and 8 bases at J, with 21 bases between. The CDR3 is 16 amino acids. Here the CDR3 DNA reads TGTGCCAGCAGCCCGAGGGAGCGAACACCCAAAGAAAAACTGTTTTTT. Translated, it gives CASSPRERTPKEKLFF.

This clone was counted a single time. CDR3: CAAKQGQKLFF. Here the CDR3 DNA reads TGTGCCGCCAAACAGGGTCAAAAACTGTTTTTT. The chain uses TRBV28 and TRBJ1-4; the D gene is possibly TRBD1 (6 bases). V dropped 11 bases and J dropped 9 bases, with 13 bases sitting between them. CDR3 size: 11 residues. CDR1 is MDHEN and CDR2 is SYDVKM in the germline V gene.

The gene calls are TRBV10-1 and TRBJ2-3; D is perhaps TRBD2 (5 bases). Germline V CDR1 and CDR2: WNHNN, SYGVQD (reference sequence). Trimming left V 6 bases short and J 0 bases short, with 7 bases between. CDR3 length: 13 residues. The CDR3 DNA reads as TGCGCCAGCAGGGGAGACAGCACAGATACGCAGTATTTT. Residues: CASRGDSTDTQYF.

This chain uses TRBV11-2 with TRBJ1-2, with TRBD1 matching 7 bases. The CDR3 is made up of 13 amino acids. CDR1 and CDR2 from the germline V gene are SGHAT and FQNNGV. Unmatched junction bases numbered 3, after V lost 3 bases and J lost 5 bases. The CDR3 bases are TGTGCCAGCAGCTTCGGGACAGCTTATGGCTACACCTTC. It yields the protein CASSFGTAYGYTF. The full variable domain, in which reference TRBV11-2 and TRBJ1-2 provide the parts outside the CDR3, is EAGVAQSPRYKIIEKRQSVAFWCNPISGHATLYWYQQILGQGPKLLIQFQNNGVVDDSQLPKDRFSAERLKGVDSTLKIQPAKLEDSAVYLCASSFGTAYGYTFGSGTRLTVV.

This clone was counted only a few times. V and J are TRBV14 and TRBJ1-1; TRBD1 might be the D (6 bases). Trimming removed 2 bases from V and 3 bases from J, with 10 bases in between. Germline V gene lookup returns CDR1 SGHDN and CDR2 FVKESK. The CDR3 has 14 amino acids. The CDR3 sequence: CASSQHGGHTEAFF. CDR3 DNA: TGTGCCAGCAGCCAACACGGGGGGCACACTGAAGCTTTCTTT.

The chain uses TRBV6-1 and TRBJ1-5; a possible D gene is TRBD1 (6 bases). Trimming pared 2 bases from V and 1 base from J, leaving 18 bases between. Germline V gene lookup returns CDR1 MNHNS and CDR2 SASEGT. The CDR3 is 18 amino acids. The CDR3 coding sequence is TGTGCCAGCAGTGAAAAGATCGCGCGGGGGGCGAGCAATCAGCCCCAGCATTTT. Its protein product is CASSEKIARGASNQPQHF.

The chain joins TRBV6-5 to TRBJ1-6, with D maybe TRBD1 (5 bases). This CDR3 comprises 13 residues. V lost 6 bases and J lost 6, with 9 bases in between. CDR1 MNHEY and CDR2 SVGAGI come from the germline V gene. CDR3 sequence reads: CASSPGLNSPLHF. As DNA, the CDR3 is TGTGCCAGCAGCCCGGGACTTAATTCACCCCTCCACTTT.

The chain is built from TRBV4-1 and TRBJ1-5, with D perhaps TRBD1 (6 bases). The CDR3 runs 16 residues. V gave up 6 bases and J gave up 3 bases, with 18 bases separating them. Per the germline V gene, CDR1 is MGHRA and CDR2 is YSYEKL. The CDR3 DNA follows: TGCGCCAGCAGTCGAGGGGGGGGAGGAACCAATCAGCCCCAGCATTTT. It codes for CASSRGGGGTNQPQHF.

The chain couples TRBV30 to TRBJ1-6; D gene ambiguous. This CDR3 is built from 13 residues. Trimming pared 1 base from V and 8 bases from J, leaving 9 bases between. CDR1 is GTSNPN and CDR2 is SVGIG in the germline V gene (reference sequence). The CDR3 DNA follows: TGTGCCTGGAGTGCAGGCCCGGATTCACCCCTCCACTTT. Its protein product is CAWSAGPDSPLHF.

This sequence joins TRBV2 and TRBJ2-5; D might be TRBD1 (6 bases). The J call may be in error: the DNA end matches TRBJ2-7 better. Germline V gives CDR1 SNHLY, CDR2 FYNNEI. The CDR3 is made up of 14 amino acids. The CDR3 protein is CASSSDRSSYEQYF. In nucleotides, the CDR3 is TGTGCCAGCAGTTCAGACAGGTCCTCCTACGAGCAGTACTTC.

This chain links TRBV4-1 with TRBJ1-6, with 8 bases identical to TRBD1. This CDR3 is 16 amino acids long. Germline loops: CDR1 MGHRA, CDR2 YSYEKL. J was trimmed by 8 bases and V by 0 bases; bases with no gene match: 6. In DNA, the CDR3 is TGCGCCAGCAGCCAAGATTGGGGACAGGACTATTCACCCCTCCACTTT. Its translation: CASSQDWGQDYSPLHF.

The chain is built from TRBV9 and TRBJ1-1, with 12 bases lining up with TRBD1. Per germline, CDR1 SGDLS and CDR2 YYNGEE. There are 16 residues in the CDR3. Germline trimming cut 3 bases from V and 0 bases from J; bases unmatched to any gene: 3. CDR3 residues: CASSAGTGGLNTEAFF. The CDR3 nucleotides are TGTGCCAGCAGCGCCGGGACAGGGGGCCTGAACACTGAAGCTTTCTTT.

The chain combines TRBV4-1 with TRBJ2-7; D is possibly TRBD1 (5 bases). The V gene lost 0 bases and the J gene lost 1 base, with 16 bases spanning the gap. Germline loops: CDR1 MGHRA, CDR2 YSYEKL. There are 17 residues in the CDR3. The CDR3 bases are TGCGCCAGCAGCCAAGAAACGGTGCCAGGGTCTTCCTACGAGCAGTACTTC. Protein: CASSQETVPGSSYEQYF.

The chain recombines TRBV29-1 with TRBJ2-5; D might be TRBD1 (6 bases). Between the trimmed V and J ends, which lost 7 bases and 5 bases, there was a span of 17 bases. CDR3 size: 13 residues. The V gene's germline CDR1 is SQVTM and CDR2 ANQGSEA. CDR3 DNA: TGCAGCGCCACCAGGGGTTTAGGTGAGACCCAGTACTTC. Protein product: CSATRGLGETQYF.

The chain has TRBV19 and TRBJ1-1; D uncertain. V gave up 7 bases and J gave up 0 bases, with 12 bases separating them. CDR3 size: 14 residues. CDR1 and CDR2 (germline): LNHDA, SQIVND (reference sequence). The CDR3 DNA sequence: TGTGCCAGTAAAGAGGCACTCATGAACACTGAAGCTTTCTTT. This gives the protein CASKEALMNTEAFF.